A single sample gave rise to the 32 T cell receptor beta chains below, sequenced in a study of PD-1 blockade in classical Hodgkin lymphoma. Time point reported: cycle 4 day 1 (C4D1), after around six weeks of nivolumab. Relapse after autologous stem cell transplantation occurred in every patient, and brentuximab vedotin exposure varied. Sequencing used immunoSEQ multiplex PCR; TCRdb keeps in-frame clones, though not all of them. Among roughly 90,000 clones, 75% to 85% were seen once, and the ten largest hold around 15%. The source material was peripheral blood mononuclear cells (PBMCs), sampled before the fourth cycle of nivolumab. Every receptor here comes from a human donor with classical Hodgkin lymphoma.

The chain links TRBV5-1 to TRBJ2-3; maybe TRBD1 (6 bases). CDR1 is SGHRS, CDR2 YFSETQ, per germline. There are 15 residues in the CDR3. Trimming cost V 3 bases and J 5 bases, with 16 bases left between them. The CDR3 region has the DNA TGCGCCAGCAGCTCAGTAGGGGGAATGGGAGATACGCAGTATTTT. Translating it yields CASSSVGGMGDTQYF.

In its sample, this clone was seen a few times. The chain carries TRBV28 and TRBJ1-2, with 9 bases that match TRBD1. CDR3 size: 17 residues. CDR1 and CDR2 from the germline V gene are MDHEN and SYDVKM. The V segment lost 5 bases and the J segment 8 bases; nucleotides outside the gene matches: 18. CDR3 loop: CASSPLGTGSSFFGYTF. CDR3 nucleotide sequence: TGTGCCAGCAGTCCCCTTGGGACAGGGAGTAGTTTTTTCGGCTACACCTTC.

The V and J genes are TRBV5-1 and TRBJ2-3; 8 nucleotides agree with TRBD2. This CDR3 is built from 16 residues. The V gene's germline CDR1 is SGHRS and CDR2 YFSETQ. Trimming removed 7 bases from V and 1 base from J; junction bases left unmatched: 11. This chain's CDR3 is CASGAGAGAGTDTQYF. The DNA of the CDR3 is TGCGCCAGCGGAGCGGGAGCTGGTGCGGGCACAGATACGCAGTATTTT.

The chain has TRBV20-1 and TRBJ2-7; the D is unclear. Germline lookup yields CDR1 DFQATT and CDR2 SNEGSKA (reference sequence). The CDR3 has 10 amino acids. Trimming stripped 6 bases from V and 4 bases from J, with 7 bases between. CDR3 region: CSAKSYEQYF. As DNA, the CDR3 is TGCAGTGCCAAGAGTTACGAGCAGTACTTC.

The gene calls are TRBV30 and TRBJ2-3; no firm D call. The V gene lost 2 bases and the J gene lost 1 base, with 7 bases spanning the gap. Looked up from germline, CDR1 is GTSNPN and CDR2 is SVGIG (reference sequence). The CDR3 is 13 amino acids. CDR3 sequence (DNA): TGTGCCTGGAGTAGGCTGGGCACAGATACGCAGTATTTT. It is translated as CAWSRLGTDTQYF.

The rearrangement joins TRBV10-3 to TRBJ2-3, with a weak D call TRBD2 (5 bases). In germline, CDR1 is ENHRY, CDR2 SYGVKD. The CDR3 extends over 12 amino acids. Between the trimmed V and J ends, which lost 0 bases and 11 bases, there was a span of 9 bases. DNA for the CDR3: TGTGCCATCAGTGAGTCCCTAGCTGAGCAGTATTTT. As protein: CAISESLAEQYF.

In DNA form, the CDR3 reads TGTGCCACCAGCAGAGATTGGACAGGGGTATCTGGGGCCAACGTCCTGACTTTC. Translated, it gives CATSRDWTGVSGANVLTF. The chain joins TRBV15 to TRBJ2-6; 9 bases are shared with TRBD1. CDR3 length equals 18 residues. The germline V gene has CDR1 LNHNV and CDR2 YYDKDF (reference sequence). V was clipped by 0 bases and J by 1 base; unmatched bases: 4.

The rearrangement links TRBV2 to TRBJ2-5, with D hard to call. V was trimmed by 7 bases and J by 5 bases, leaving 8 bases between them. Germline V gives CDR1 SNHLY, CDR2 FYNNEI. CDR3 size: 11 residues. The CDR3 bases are TGTGCCAGCACTGGGGTTGAGACCCAGTACTTC. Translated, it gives CASTGVETQYF.

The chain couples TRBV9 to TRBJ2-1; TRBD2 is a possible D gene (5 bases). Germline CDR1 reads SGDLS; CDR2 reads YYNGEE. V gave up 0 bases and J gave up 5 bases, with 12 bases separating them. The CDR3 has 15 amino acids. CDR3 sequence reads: CASSVGAEANNEQFF. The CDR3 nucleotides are TGTGCCAGCAGCGTAGGTGCGGAGGCTAACAATGAGCAGTTCTTC.

The CDR3 sequence is CASSQGNVNSYNEQFF. DNA of the CDR3: TGCGCCAGCAGCCAAGGAAATGTGAACTCCTACAATGAGCAGTTCTTC. V gene TRBV4-3 combines with J gene TRBJ2-1; D not resolved. V gave up 1 base and J gave up 0 bases, with 10 bases separating them. Germline V gives CDR1 LGHNA, CDR2 YSLEER. The CDR3 contains 16 residues.

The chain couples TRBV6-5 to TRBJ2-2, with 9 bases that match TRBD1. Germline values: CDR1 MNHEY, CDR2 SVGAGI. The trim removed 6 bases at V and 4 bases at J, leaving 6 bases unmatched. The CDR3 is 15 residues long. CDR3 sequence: CASRGPGQGTGELFF. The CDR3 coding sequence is TGTGCCAGCAGAGGTCCGGGACAGGGCACCGGGGAGCTGTTTTTT.

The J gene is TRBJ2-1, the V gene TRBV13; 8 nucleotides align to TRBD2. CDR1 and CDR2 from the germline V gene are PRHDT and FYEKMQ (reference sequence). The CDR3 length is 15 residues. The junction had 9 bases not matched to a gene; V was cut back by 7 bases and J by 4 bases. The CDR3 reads CASTPGLGSYNEQFF. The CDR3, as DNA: TGTGCCAGCACGCCGGGACTAGGGTCTTACAATGAGCAGTTCTTC.

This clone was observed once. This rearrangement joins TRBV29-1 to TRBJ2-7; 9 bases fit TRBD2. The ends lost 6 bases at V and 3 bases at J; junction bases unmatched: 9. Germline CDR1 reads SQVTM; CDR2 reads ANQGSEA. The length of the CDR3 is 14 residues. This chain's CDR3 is CSVVRAGGGYEQYF. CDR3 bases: TGCAGCGTCGTGAGGGCGGGAGGGGGCTACGAGCAGTACTTC.

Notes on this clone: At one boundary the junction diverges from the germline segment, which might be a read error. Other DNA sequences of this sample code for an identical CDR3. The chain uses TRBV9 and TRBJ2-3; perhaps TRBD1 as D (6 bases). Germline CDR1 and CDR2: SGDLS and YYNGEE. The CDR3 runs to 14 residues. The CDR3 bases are TGTGCCAGCAGCCCCGGACAGACCACAGATACGCAGTACTTT. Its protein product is CASSPGQTTDTQYF.

In DNA, the CDR3 is TGTGCCAGCAGTTACGGGGGAATTCAGCCCCAGCATTTT. As protein: CASSYGGIQPQHF. V and J are TRBV6-5 and TRBJ1-5; D is possibly TRBD1 (5 bases). The CDR3 spans 13 residues. Trimming pared 2 bases from V and 6 bases from J, leaving 8 bases between. Germline CDR1 reads MNHEY; CDR2 reads SVGAGI.

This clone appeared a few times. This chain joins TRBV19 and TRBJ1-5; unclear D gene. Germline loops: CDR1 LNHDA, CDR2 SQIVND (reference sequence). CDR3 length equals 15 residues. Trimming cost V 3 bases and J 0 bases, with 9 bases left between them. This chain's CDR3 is CASSMAQNSNQPQHF. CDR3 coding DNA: TGTGCCAGTAGTATGGCCCAGAATAGCAATCAGCCCCAGCATTTT.

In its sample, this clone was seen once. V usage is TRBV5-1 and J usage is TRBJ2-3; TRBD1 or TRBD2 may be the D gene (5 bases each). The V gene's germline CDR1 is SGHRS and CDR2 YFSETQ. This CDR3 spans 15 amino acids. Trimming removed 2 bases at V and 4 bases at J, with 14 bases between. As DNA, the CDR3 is TGCGCCAGCAGCTTCGGGACGCTTGTTGCAGATACGCAGTATTTT. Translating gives CASSFGTLVADTQYF. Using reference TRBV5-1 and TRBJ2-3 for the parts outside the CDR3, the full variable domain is KAGVTQTPRYLIKTRGQQVTLSCSPISGHRSVSWYQQTPGQGLQFLFEYFSETQRNKGNFPGRFSGRQFSNSRSEMNVSTLELGDSALYLCASSFGTLVADTQYFGPGTRLTVL.

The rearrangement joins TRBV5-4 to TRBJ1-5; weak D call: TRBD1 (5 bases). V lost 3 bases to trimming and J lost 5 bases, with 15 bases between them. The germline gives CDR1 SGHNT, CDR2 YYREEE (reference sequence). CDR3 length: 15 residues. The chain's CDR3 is CASSSGAGWDQPQHF. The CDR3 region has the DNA TGTGCCAGCAGCTCTGGGGCGGGGTGGGATCAGCCCCAGCATTTT.

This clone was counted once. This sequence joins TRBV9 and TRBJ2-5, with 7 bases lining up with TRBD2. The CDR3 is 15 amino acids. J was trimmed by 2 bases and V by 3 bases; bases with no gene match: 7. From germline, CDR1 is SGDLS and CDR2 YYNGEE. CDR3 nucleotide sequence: TGTGCCAGCAGCGCGACTAGCCTAGGACAAGAGACCCAGTACTTC. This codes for CASSATSLGQETQYF.

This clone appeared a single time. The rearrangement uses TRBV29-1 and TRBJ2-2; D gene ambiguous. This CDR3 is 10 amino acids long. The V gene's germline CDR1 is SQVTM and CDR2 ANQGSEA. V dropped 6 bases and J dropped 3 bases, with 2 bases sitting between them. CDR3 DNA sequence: TGCAGCGTGTACACCGGGGAGCTGTTTTTT. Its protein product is CSVYTGELFF.

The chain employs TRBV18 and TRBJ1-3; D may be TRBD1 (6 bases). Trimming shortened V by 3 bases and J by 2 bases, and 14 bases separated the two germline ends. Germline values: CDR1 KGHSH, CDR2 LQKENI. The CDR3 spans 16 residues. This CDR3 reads CASSPIRGQTGNTIYF. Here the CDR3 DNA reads TGTGCCAGCTCACCCATCCGGGGGCAGACTGGAAACACCATATATTTT.

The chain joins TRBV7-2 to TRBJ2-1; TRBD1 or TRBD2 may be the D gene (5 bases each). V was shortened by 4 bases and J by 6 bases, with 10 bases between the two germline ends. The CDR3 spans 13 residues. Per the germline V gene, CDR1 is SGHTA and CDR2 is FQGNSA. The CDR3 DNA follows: TGTGCCAGCAGCTCCGGGGCCCTCAATGAGCAGTTCTTC. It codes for CASSSGALNEQFF.

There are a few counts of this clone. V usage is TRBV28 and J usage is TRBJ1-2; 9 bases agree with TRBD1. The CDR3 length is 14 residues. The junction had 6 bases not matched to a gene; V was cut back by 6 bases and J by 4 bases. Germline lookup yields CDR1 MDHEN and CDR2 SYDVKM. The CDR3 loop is CASSMGQGPYGYTF. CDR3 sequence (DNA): TGTGCCAGCAGCATGGGACAGGGCCCCTATGGCTACACCTTC.

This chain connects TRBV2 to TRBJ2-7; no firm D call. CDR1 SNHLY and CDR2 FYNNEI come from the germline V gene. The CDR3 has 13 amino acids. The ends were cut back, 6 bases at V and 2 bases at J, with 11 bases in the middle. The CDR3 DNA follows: TGTGCCAGCAGCCGACAAGCCCCCTACGAGCAGTACTTC. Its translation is CASSRQAPYEQYF.

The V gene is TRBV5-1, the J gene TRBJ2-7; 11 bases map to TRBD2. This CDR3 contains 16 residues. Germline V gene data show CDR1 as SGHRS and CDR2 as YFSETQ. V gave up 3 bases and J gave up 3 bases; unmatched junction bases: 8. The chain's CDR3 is CASSSLAGVAIYEQYF. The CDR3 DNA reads TGCGCCAGCAGCTCACTAGCGGGAGTCGCCATCTACGAGCAGTACTTC.

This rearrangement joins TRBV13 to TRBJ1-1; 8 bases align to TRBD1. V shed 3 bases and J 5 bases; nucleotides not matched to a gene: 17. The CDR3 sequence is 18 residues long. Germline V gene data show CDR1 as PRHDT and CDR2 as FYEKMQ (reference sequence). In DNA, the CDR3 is TGTGCCAGCAGCTTGATTGGACAGGGCGGCAGAGAGGGGACTGAAGCTTTCTTT. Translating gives CASSLIGQGGREGTEAFF.

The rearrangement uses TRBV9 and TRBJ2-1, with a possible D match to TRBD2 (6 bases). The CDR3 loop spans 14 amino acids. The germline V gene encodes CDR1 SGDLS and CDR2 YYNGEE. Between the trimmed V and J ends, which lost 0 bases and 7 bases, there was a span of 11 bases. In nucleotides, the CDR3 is TGTGCCAGCAGCGTAGGCCAAGCGGGTAATGAGCAGTTCTTC. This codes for CASSVGQAGNEQFF.

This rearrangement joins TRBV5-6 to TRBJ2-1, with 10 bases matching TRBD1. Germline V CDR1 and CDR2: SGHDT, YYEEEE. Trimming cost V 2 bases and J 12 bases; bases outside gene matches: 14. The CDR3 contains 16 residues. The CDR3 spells CASSFRRTGGTIVQFF. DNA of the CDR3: TGTGCCAGCAGCTTCCGGAGGACAGGGGGAACAATTGTGCAGTTCTTC.

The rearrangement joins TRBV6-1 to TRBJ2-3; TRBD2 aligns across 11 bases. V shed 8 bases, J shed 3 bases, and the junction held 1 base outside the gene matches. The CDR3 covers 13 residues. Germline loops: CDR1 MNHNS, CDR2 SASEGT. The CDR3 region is CASWTSGTDTQYF. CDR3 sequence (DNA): TGTGCCAGCTGGACTAGCGGGACAGATACGCAGTATTTT.

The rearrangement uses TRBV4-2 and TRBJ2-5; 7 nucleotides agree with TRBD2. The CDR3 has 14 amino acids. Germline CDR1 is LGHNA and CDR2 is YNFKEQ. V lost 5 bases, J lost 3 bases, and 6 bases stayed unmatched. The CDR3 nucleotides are TGTGCCAGCAGCAAGGGAGGGCCGGAAGAGACCCAGTACTTC. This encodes CASSKGGPEETQYF.

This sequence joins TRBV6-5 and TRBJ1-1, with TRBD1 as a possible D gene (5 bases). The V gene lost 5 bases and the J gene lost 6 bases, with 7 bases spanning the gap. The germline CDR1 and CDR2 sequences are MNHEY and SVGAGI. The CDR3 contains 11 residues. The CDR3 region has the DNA TGTGCCAGCAGTGGGGCCGCTGAAGCTTTCTTT. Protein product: CASSGAAEAFF.

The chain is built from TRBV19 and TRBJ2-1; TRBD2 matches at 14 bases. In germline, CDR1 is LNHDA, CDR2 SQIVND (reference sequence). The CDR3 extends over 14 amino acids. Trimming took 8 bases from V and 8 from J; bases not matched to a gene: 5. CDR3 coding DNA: TGTGCCAGTGCCGGGACTAGCGGGAGTTATGAGCAGTTCTTC. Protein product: CASAGTSGSYEQFF.